The source of this T cell receptor beta chain is a study of cytomegalovirus exposure and HLA in healthy donors. PCR used 60 Vbeta primers and 13 Jbeta primers. Sequencing used immunoSEQ multiplex PCR; TCRdb keeps in-frame clones, though not all of them. Of 200,000 to 250,000 clones detected, approximately 84% appear once; the ten largest clones hold approximately 0.62%. The germline V gene has CDR1 SGHRS and CDR2 YFSETQ. V lost 4 bases and J lost 3; bases outside the gene matches: 9. CDR3 size: 16 residues. The TCR originated in a woman between 40 and 50 years old in good health and CMV-seronegative. The chain carries TRBV5-1 and TRBJ1-3; TRBD1 aligns across 8 bases. The material sequenced was PBMCs. The CDR3 here is CASSPADRAFGNTIYF. Written as DNA, the CDR3 is TGCGCCAGCAGCCCAGCGGACAGGGCTTTTGGAAACACCATATATTTT.